These 30 T cell receptor beta chains came from one sample sequenced in a study of T cell responses to AZD1222 COVID-19 vaccine. Method: immunoSEQ multiplex PCR; TCRdb's copy keeps in-frame clones and lacks some. The sample has more than 85,000 clones, roughly 88% seen once. This material consisted of peripheral blood, taken on day 0 of MenACWY control vaccination. All receptors derive from an adult in good health.

This clone showed up just once. The chain uses TRBV9 and TRBJ2-1; 10 bases are a match to TRBD2. Germline-derived CDR1 and CDR2 are SGDLS and YYNGEE. The CDR3 covers 16 residues. Trimming took 4 bases from V and 3 from J; bases not matched to a gene: 7. The CDR3: CASSLYRTSGYNEQFF. CDR3 DNA: TGTGCCAGCAGCCTTTACAGGACTAGCGGCTACAATGAGCAGTTCTTC.

The genes are TRBV4-3 and TRBJ1-4; D uncertain. The CDR3 runs to 15 residues. Per the germline V gene, CDR1 is LGHNA and CDR2 is YSLEER. The V and J ends lost 1 base and 4 bases respectively, with 10 bases between them. The CDR3 DNA follows: TGCGCCAGCAGCCAAGCTGCCCTCAATAATGAAAAACTGTTTTTT. Protein: CASSQAALNNEKLFF.

The chain carries TRBV9 and TRBJ1-2; the D is unclear. Germline-derived CDR1 and CDR2 are SGDLS and YYNGEE. The ends were cut back, 0 bases at V and 0 bases at J, with 6 bases in the middle. The CDR3 is 14 residues long. The CDR3 sequence is CASSVATANYGYTF. In nucleotides, the CDR3 is TGTGCCAGCAGCGTAGCTACAGCTAACTATGGCTACACCTTC.

This chain joins TRBV18 and TRBJ1-2; D might be TRBD1 (6 bases). Trimming took off 4 bases at V and 3 bases at J, with 12 bases between the two ends. This CDR3 has 14 amino acids. CDR1 KGHSH and CDR2 LQKENI come from the germline V gene. The CDR3 loop reads CASSLGGGDYGYTF. CDR3 sequence (DNA): TGTGCCAGCTCACTTGGGGGCGGAGACTATGGCTACACCTTC.

The J gene is TRBJ2-2, the V gene TRBV5-1; D is perhaps TRBD1 (5 bases). V was cut by 3 bases and J by 5 bases, with 14 bases left in between. This CDR3 region has 15 residues. Germline V CDR1 and CDR2: SGHRS, YFSETQ. The CDR3 DNA is TGCGCCAGCAGCTCAGACAGCTTGGGAACCGGGGAGCTGTTTTTT. Translating gives CASSSDSLGTGELFF.

This chain joins TRBV18 and TRBJ2-7; D is unclear. The CDR3 length is 12 residues. V was shortened by 4 bases and J by 2 bases, with 6 bases between the two germline ends. Per the germline V gene, CDR1 is KGHSH and CDR2 is LQKENI. The CDR3 sequence: CASSLDTYEQYF. DNA for the CDR3: TGTGCCAGCTCACTCGACACCTACGAGCAGTACTTC.

The chain recombines TRBV5-4 with TRBJ2-5, with 12 bases lining up with TRBD2. The CDR3 has 15 residues. Germline V gene data show CDR1 as SGHNT and CDR2 as YYREEE (reference sequence). With 2 bases clipped from V and 2 bases from J, the junction kept 1 base outside the gene matches. The CDR3 spells CASSLGLAGQETQYF. The CDR3 DNA reads as TGTGCCAGCAGCTTAGGACTAGCGGGACAAGAGACCCAGTACTTC.

The chain couples TRBV19 to TRBJ2-2; D is unresolved. The CDR3 loop spans 14 amino acids. Per the germline V gene, CDR1 is LNHDA and CDR2 is SQIVND (reference sequence). V shed 5 bases and J shed 3 bases, with 10 bases lying between them. CDR3 DNA sequence: TGTGCCAGTAGTTTGGGGAAGGACACCGGGGAGCTGTTTTTT. Protein: CASSLGKDTGELFF.

The chain has TRBV10-3 and TRBJ1-2, with D perhaps matching TRBD1 (5 bases). Per germline, CDR1 ENHRY and CDR2 SYGVKD. V lost 0 bases to trimming and J lost 6 bases, with 11 bases between them. CDR3 length equals 14 residues. CDR3: CAISESERGDGYTF. As DNA, the CDR3 is TGTGCCATCAGTGAGTCGGAACGAGGGGATGGCTACACCTTC.

V and J are TRBV4-2 and TRBJ1-1, with D unclear. The CDR3 is 15 amino acids. Per germline, CDR1 LGHNA and CDR2 YNFKEQ. Trimming removed 2 bases at V and 5 bases at J, with 15 bases between. The CDR3: CASSQNRDAMTEAFF. Here the CDR3 DNA reads TGTGCCAGCAGCCAAAACCGGGATGCGATGACTGAAGCTTTCTTT.

The chain links TRBV19 to TRBJ1-3; no clear D gene. The ends were cut back, 8 bases at V and 0 bases at J, with 20 bases in the middle. From germline, CDR1 is LNHDA and CDR2 SQIVND (reference sequence). This CDR3 region has 17 residues. The DNA of the CDR3 is TGTGCCAGTTTCATCGGACTTAGCCGGAGCTCTGGAAACACCATATATTTT. Its protein product is CASFIGLSRSSGNTIYF.

This sequence joins TRBV18 and TRBJ1-4; D possibly corresponds to TRBD1 (5 bases). Germline CDR1 and CDR2: KGHSH and LQKENI. This CDR3 comprises 13 residues. With 5 bases removed from V and 5 bases from J, the gap between germline ends came to 9 bases. The CDR3 loop reads CASSETENEKLFF. The CDR3 region has the DNA TGTGCCAGCTCAGAGACAGAAAATGAAAAACTGTTTTTT. Supplemented by reference TRBV18 and TRBJ1-4, the full variable domain reads NAGVMQNPRHLVRRRGQEARLRCSPMKGHSHVYWYRQLPEEGLKFMVYLQKENIIDESGMPKERFSAEFPKEGPSILRIQQVVRGDSAAYFCASSETENEKLFFGSGTQLSVL.

This sequence joins TRBV28 and TRBJ2-7, with D hard to call. Germline V gene sequence: CDR1 MDHEN, CDR2 SYDVKM. V was clipped by 8 bases and J by 4 bases, with 12 bases between them. The CDR3 loop spans 12 amino acids. The CDR3 DNA reads TGTGCCAGCGGTGGCCCCTGGTACGAGCAGTACTTC. Protein: CASGGPWYEQYF.

The gene calls are TRBV15 and TRBJ2-1; 10 bases are a match to TRBD2. The CDR3 has 14 amino acids. The V gene's germline CDR1 is LNHNV and CDR2 YYDKDF (reference sequence). The ends lost 5 bases at V and 7 bases at J; junction bases unmatched: 5. The CDR3, as DNA: TGTGCCACCAGCGCAAGCGGGGGGGCAAATGAGCAGTTCTTC. Translating it yields CATSASGGANEQFF.

This sequence joins TRBV12-3 or TRBV12-4 and TRBJ2-7, with D uncertain. Trimming stripped 4 bases from V and 3 bases from J, with 10 bases between. The CDR3 extends over 13 amino acids. Here the CDR3 DNA reads TGTGCCAGCAGTTCGAACTACAACTACGAGCAGTACTTC. It is translated as CASSSNYNYEQYF.

This clone was seen only a few times. This chain joins TRBV18 and TRBJ1-3; D is uncertain. Trimming took off 0 bases at V and 2 bases at J, with 11 bases between the two ends. The CDR3 contains 16 residues. Looked up from germline, CDR1 is KGHSH and CDR2 is LQKENI. Written as DNA, the CDR3 is TGTGCCAGCTCACCACCGGGCAGTGGTACTGGAAACACCATATATTTT. It codes for CASSPPGSGTGNTIYF. Looking up the rest from reference TRBV18 and TRBJ1-3 gives the full variable domain: NAGVMQNPRHLVRRRGQEARLRCSPMKGHSHVYWYRQLPEEGLKFMVYLQKENIIDESGMPKERFSAEFPKEGPSILRIQQVVRGDSAAYFCASSPPGSGTGNTIYFGEGSWLTVV.

The genes are TRBV11-1 and TRBJ2-2; TRBD1 agrees at 8 bases. The CDR3 has 15 amino acids. V was pared by 5 bases and J by 0 bases, with 2 bases of the junction left unmatched. Germline-derived CDR1 and CDR2 are SGHAT and FQDESV (reference sequence). The CDR3 loop is CASSDRGSNTGELFF. CDR3 DNA sequence: TGTGCCAGCAGCGACAGGGGCTCGAACACCGGGGAGCTGTTTTTT.

The chain employs TRBV28 and TRBJ2-7; D possibly corresponds to TRBD1 (6 bases). Trimming removed 7 bases at V and 4 bases at J, with 14 bases between. The germline gives CDR1 MDHEN, CDR2 SYDVKM. The CDR3 consists of 13 residues. As DNA, the CDR3 is TGTGCCAGCAAGGGGGTCGCGCCATACGAGCAGTACTTC. This gives the protein CASKGVAPYEQYF.

This sequence joins TRBV2 and TRBJ1-4; D unclear. The CDR3 is 11 amino acids. Per the germline V gene, CDR1 is SNHLY and CDR2 is FYNNEI. V shed 2 bases and J shed 8 bases, with 3 bases lying between them. CDR3 loop: CASSEHEKLFF. In DNA form, the CDR3 reads TGTGCCAGCAGTGAACACGAAAAACTGTTTTTT.

The chain employs TRBV27 and TRBJ2-7, with 8 bases fitting TRBD1. Germline V gives CDR1 MNHEY, CDR2 SMNVEV (reference sequence). Losses at the gene ends were 6 bases for V and 1 base for J; bases not matched to a gene: 5. CDR3 length: 14 residues. The CDR3 sequence is CASSRTGISYEQYF. In nucleotides, the CDR3 is TGTGCCAGCAGCCGGACAGGGATTTCCTACGAGCAGTACTTC.

The rearrangement joins TRBV2 to TRBJ2-3; tentatively, D is TRBD2 (6 bases). The CDR3 is made up of 14 amino acids. Germline CDR1 is SNHLY and CDR2 is FYNNEI. V lost 11 bases and J lost 0, with 15 bases in between. CDR3 DNA sequence: TGTGCCGGAGCCGGGACTCTAAGCACAGATACGCAGTATTTT. It encodes CAGAGTLSTDTQYF.

The genes are TRBV27 and TRBJ2-7; D may be TRBD2 (5 bases). The CDR3 sequence is 14 residues long. V gave up 2 bases and J gave up 2 bases, with 10 bases separating them. CDR1 is MNHEY, CDR2 SMNVEV, per germline (reference sequence). CDR3 sequence reads: CASSLASGAYEQYF. The CDR3 DNA reads TGTGCCAGCAGTTTAGCAAGCGGCGCCTACGAGCAGTACTTC.

The chain joins TRBV5-1 to TRBJ1-6; D perhaps matches TRBD1 (6 bases). This CDR3 region has 14 residues. Trimming took off 4 bases at V and 10 bases at J, with 15 bases between the two ends. Germline-derived CDR1 and CDR2 are SGHRS and YFSETQ. CDR3 sequence: CASSAGQGGSPLHF. In DNA, the CDR3 is TGCGCCAGCAGCGCGGGACAAGGAGGGTCACCCCTCCACTTT.

The CDR3: CASSLLLAGGPRQETQYF. In DNA, the CDR3 is TGCGCCAGCAGCTTGTTGTTAGCGGGGGGGCCTCGTCAAGAGACCCAGTACTTC. V gene TRBV5-1 combines with J gene TRBJ2-5; 11 positions agree with TRBD2. Trimming took 1 base from V and 2 from J; bases not matched to a gene: 10. The CDR3 totals 18 residues. Germline CDR1 and CDR2: SGHRS and YFSETQ.

This chain uses TRBV19 with TRBJ2-1, with 9 positions matching TRBD2. Germline assignment: CDR1 LNHDA and CDR2 SQIVND (reference sequence). The CDR3 extends over 19 amino acids. Trimming removed 1 base from V and 3 bases from J; junction bases left unmatched: 13. The CDR3 region is CASSIALAGFLEDYNEQFF. The CDR3 coding sequence is TGTGCCAGTAGTATAGCCCTAGCGGGGTTTCTCGAGGACTACAATGAGCAGTTCTTC.

The rearrangement joins TRBV11-2 to TRBJ2-2; D might be TRBD1 (6 bases). CDR1 and CDR2 (germline): SGHAT, FQNNGV. V was trimmed by 1 base and J by 3 bases, leaving 18 bases between them. The CDR3 length is 18 residues. The CDR3 sequence: CASSLVLAGGGYTGELFF. The DNA of the CDR3 is TGTGCCAGCAGCTTAGTCCTAGCTGGGGGCGGATACACCGGGGAGCTGTTTTTT.

This chain joins TRBV30 and TRBJ1-1; perhaps TRBD1 as D (6 bases). Germline CDR1 GTSNPN, CDR2 SVGIG (reference sequence). The germline V and J ends were trimmed by 3 bases and 5 bases, with 10 bases remaining between them. CDR3 length: 12 residues. CDR3 loop: CAWREGGTEAFF. The CDR3 region has the DNA TGTGCCTGGAGAGAGGGGGGAACTGAAGCTTTCTTT.

This chain joins TRBV5-5 and TRBJ2-7, with 7 bases matching TRBD1. Germline-derived CDR1 and CDR2 are SGHKS and YYEKEE (reference sequence). V trimming: 2 bases; J trimming: 3 bases; junction bases outside the gene matches: 5. The CDR3 is 14 amino acids. In DNA form, the CDR3 reads TGTGCCAGCAGCTTTGGGACAGAGGGCTACGAGCAGTACTTC. As protein: CASSFGTEGYEQYF.

This rearrangement joins TRBV7-2 to TRBJ1-1; 8 bases map to TRBD1. Germline CDR1 SGHTA, CDR2 FQGNSA. With V trimmed by 5 bases and J by 4 bases, 9 bases remained unmatched. The CDR3 is made up of 15 amino acids. The CDR3 protein is CASSARQGWFTEAFF. The CDR3 DNA reads TGTGCCAGCAGCGCCAGACAGGGGTGGTTCACTGAAGCTTTCTTT.

V gene TRBV9 combines with J gene TRBJ2-5; TRBD2 agrees at 7 bases. V was pared by 0 bases and J by 4 bases, with 3 bases of the junction left unmatched. The CDR3 has 14 residues. CDR1 SGDLS and CDR2 YYNGEE come from the germline V gene. CDR3 region: CASSVGGTIETQYF. The DNA for the CDR3 is TGTGCCAGCAGCGTAGGGGGGACTATAGAGACCCAGTACTTC.